This T cell receptor beta chain was captured in a study of blood T cell repertoires in COVID-19. About the research overall: Acute-phase and convalescent COVID-19 samples originated in the United States, Italy and Spain.

V lost 3 bases and J lost 4; bases outside the gene matches: 6. The CDR3 sequence is 15 residues long. Germline V lookup: CDR1 SGDLS, CDR2 YYNGEE. This clone appeared a few times. Data came from immunoSEQ multiplex PCR; TCRdb stores just in-frame clones and leaves some out. The table lists fewer than 200,000 clones, roughly 81% of them singletons, with 7.5% to 8% in the top ten. The chain recombines TRBV9 with TRBJ2-5; 10 bases agree with TRBD2. The sample taken for sequencing was peripheral blood. The receptor was derived from a man aged 35-49 years who had recovered from COVID-19. CDR3 DNA sequence: TGTGCCAGCAGCGCTAGCGGGGGTTCGGGAGAGACCCAGTACTTC. This codes for CASSASGGSGETQYF.